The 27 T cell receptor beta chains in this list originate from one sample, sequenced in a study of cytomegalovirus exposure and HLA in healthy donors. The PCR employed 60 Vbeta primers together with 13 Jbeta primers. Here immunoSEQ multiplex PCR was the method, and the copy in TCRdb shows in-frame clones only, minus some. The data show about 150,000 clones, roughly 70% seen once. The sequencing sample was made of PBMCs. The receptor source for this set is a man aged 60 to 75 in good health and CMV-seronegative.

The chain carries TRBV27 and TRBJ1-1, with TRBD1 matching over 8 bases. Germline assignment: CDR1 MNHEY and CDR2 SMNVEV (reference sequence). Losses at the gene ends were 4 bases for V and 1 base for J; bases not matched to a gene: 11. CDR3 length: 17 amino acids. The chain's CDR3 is CASSSLPGTGSNTEAFF. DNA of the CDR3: TGTGCCAGCAGTTCCCTTCCCGGGACAGGATCGAACACTGAAGCTTTCTTT.

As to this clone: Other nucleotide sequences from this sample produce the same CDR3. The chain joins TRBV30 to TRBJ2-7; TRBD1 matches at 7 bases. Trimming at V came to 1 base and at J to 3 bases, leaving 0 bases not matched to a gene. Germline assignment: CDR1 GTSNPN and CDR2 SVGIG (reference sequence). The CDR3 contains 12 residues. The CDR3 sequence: CAWSGQGYEQYF. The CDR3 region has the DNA TGTGCCTGGAGTGGACAGGGCTACGAGCAGTACTTC.

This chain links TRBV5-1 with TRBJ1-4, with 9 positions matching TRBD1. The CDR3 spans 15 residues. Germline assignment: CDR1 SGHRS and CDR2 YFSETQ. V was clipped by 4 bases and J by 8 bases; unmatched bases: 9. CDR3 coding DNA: TGCGCCAGCAGCCAAAAACAGGGGGCAGGAGAAAAACTGTTTTTT. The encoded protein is CASSQKQGAGEKLFF.

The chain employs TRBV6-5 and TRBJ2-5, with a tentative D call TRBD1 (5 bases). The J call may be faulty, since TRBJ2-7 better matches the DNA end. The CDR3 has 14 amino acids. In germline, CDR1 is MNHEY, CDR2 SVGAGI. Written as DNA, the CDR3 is TGTGCCAGCAGTTACGTAGGGGCGAGCTACGAGCAGTACTTC. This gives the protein CASSYVGASYEQYF.

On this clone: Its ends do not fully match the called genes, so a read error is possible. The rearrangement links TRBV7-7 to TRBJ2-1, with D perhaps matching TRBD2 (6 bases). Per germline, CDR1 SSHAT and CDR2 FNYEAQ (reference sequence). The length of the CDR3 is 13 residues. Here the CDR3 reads CASSSGTEDEQFF. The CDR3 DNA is TGTGCTAGCAGCTCTGGGACTGAGGATGAGCAGTTCTTC.

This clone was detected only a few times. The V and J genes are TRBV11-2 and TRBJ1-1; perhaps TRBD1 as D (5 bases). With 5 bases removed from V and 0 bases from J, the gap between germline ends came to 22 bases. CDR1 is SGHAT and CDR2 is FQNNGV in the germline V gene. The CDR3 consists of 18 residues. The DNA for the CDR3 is TGTGCCAGCAGCCAAACGCGGGGCCGGAGGAGCATGAACACTGAAGCTTTCTTT. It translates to CASSQTRGRRSMNTEAFF.

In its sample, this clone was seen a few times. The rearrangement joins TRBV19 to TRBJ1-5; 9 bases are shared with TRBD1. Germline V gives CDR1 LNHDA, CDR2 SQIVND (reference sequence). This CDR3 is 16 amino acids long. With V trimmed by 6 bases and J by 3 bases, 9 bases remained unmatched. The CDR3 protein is CASSGDRAGYNQPQHF. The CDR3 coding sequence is TGTGCCAGTAGCGGGGACAGGGCAGGATACAATCAGCCCCAGCATTTT. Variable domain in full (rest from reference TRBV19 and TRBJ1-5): DGGITQSPKYLFRKEGQNVTLSCEQNLNHDAMYWYRQDPGQGLRLIYYSQIVNDFQKGDIAEGYSVSREKKESFPLTVTSAQKNPTAFYLCASSGDRAGYNQPQHFGDGTRLSIL.

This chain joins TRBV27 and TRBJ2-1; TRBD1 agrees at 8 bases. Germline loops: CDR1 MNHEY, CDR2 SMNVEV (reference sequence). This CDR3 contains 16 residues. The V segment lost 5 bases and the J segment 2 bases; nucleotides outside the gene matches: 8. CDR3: CASSPFPGQAYNEQFF. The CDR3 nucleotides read TGTGCCAGCAGTCCGTTTCCGGGACAGGCCTACAATGAGCAGTTCTTC.

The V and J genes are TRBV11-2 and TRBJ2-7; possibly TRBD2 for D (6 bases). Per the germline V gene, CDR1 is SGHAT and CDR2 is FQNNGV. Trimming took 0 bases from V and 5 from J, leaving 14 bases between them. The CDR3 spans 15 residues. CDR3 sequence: CASSLELAGLNEQYF. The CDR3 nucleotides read TGTGCCAGCAGCTTAGAACTAGCAGGACTGAACGAGCAGTACTTC.

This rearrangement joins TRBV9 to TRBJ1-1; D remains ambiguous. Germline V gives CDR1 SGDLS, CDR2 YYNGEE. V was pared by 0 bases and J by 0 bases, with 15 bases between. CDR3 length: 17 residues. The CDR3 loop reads CASSVVRQDLMNTEAFF. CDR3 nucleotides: TGTGCCAGCAGCGTAGTTAGACAAGATCTTATGAACACTGAAGCTTTCTTT.

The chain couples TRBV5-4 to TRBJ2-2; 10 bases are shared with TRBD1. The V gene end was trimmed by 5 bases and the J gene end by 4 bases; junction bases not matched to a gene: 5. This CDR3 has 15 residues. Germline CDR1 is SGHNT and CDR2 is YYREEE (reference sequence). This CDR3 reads CASRRDRGVTGELFF. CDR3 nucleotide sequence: TGTGCCAGCAGGCGGGACAGGGGCGTCACCGGGGAGCTGTTTTTT.

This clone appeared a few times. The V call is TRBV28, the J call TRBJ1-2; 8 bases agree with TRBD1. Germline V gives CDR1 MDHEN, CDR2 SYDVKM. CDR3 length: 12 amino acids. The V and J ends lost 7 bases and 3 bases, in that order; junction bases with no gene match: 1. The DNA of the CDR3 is TGTGCCAGCATGACAGGGGACTATGGCTACACCTTC. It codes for CASMTGDYGYTF.

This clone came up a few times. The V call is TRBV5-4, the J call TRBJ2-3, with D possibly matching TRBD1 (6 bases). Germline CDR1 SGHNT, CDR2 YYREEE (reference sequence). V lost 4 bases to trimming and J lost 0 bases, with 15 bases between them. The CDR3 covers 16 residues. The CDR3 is CASSGGTGHSTDTQYF. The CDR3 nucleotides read TGTGCCAGCAGCGGTGGAACGGGACACAGCACAGATACGCAGTATTTT.

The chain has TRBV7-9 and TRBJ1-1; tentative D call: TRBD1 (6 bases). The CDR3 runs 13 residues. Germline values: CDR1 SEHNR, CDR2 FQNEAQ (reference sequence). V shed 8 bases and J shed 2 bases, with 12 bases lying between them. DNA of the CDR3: TGTGCCAGCCTAAACAGGGATAACACTGAAGCTTTCTTT. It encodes CASLNRDNTEAFF. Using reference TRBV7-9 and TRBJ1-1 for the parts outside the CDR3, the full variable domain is DTGVSQNPRHKITKRGQNVTFRCDPISEHNRLYWYRQTLGQGPEFLTYFQNEAQLEKSRLLSDRFSAERPKGSFSTLEIQRTEQGDSAMYLCASLNRDNTEAFFGQGTRLTVV.

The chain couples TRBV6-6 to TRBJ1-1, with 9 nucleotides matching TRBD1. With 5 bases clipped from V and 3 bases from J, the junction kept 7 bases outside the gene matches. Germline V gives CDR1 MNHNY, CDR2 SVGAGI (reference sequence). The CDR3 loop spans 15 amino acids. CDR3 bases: TGTGCCAGCAGTCCCGAGACAGGGGGGGACACTGAAGCTTTCTTT. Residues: CASSPETGGDTEAFF.

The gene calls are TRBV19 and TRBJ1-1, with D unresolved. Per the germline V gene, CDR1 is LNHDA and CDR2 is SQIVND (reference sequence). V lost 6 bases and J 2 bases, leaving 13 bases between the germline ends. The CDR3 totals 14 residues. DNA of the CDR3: TGTGCCAGTAGGCGGAAATCGGTCAACACTGAAGCTTTCTTT. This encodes CASRRKSVNTEAFF.

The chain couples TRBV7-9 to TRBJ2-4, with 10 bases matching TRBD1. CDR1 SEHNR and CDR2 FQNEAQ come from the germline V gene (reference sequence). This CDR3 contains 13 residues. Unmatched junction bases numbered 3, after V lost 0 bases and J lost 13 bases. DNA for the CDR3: TGTGCCAGCAGCTTAGCCGGGACAGGGGTACAGTACTTC. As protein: CASSLAGTGVQYF.

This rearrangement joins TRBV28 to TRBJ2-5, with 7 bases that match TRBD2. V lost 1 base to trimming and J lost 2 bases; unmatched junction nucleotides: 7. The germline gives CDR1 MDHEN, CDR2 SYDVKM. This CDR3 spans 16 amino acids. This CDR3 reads CASSLFRLAEQETQYF. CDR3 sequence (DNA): TGTGCCAGCAGTTTATTCAGGCTAGCGGAACAAGAGACCCAGTACTTC.

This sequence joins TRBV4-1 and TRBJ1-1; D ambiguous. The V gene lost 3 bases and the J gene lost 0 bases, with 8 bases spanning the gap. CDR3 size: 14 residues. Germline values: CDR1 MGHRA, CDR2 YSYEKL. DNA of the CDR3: TGCGCCAGCAGCCAGGAAGCGATGAACACTGAAGCTTTCTTT. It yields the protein CASSQEAMNTEAFF.

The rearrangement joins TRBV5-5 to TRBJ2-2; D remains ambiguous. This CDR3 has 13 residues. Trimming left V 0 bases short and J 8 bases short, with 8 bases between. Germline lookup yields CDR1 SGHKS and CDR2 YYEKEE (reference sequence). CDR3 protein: CASSLEELGELFF. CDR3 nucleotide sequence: TGTGCCAGCAGCTTGGAAGAGCTAGGGGAGCTGTTTTTT.

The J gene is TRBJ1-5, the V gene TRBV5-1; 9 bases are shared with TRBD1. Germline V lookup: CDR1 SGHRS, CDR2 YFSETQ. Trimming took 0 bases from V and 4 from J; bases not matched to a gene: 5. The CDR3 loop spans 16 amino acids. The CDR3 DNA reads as TGCGCCAGCAGCTTGGTAGCGACAGGGGGAAATCAGCCCCAGCATTTT. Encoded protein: CASSLVATGGNQPQHF. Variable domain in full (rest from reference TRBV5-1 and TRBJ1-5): KAGVTQTPRYLIKTRGQQVTLSCSPISGHRSVSWYQQTPGQGLQFLFEYFSETQRNKGNFPGRFSGRQFSNSRSEMNVSTLELGDSALYLCASSLVATGGNQPQHFGDGTRLSIL.

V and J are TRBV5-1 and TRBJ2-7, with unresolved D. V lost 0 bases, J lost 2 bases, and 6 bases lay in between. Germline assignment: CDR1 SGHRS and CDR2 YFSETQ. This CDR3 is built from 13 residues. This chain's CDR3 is CASSLAPPYEQYF. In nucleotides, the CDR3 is TGCGCCAGCAGCTTGGCTCCTCCCTACGAGCAGTACTTC.

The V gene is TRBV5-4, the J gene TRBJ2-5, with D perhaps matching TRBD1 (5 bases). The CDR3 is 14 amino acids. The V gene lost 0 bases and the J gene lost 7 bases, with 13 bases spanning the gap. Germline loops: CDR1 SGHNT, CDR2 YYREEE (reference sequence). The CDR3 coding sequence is TGTGCCAGCAGCTTGGCGGACACGGCGCGGACCCAGTACTTC. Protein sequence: CASSLADTARTQYF.

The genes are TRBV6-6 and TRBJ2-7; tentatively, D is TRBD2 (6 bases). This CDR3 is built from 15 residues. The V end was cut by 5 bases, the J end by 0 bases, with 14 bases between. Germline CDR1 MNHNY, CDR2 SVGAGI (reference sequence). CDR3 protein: CASSRPAGYSYEQYF. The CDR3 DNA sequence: TGTGCCAGCAGTAGACCTGCGGGGTACTCCTACGAGCAGTACTTC.

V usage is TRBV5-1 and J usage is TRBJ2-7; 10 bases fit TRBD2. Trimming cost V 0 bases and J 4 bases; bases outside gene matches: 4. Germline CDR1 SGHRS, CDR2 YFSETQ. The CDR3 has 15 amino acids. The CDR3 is CASSLGTSGFYEQYF. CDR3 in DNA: TGCGCCAGCAGCTTGGGGACTAGCGGATTTTACGAGCAGTACTTC.

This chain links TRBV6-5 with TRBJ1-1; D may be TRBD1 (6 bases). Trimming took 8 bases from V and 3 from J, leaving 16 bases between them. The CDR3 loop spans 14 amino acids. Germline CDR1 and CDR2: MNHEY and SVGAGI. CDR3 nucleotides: TGTGCCAGCTTCCGAGGGGGTTGGCACACTGAAGCTTTCTTT. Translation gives CASFRGGWHTEAFF.

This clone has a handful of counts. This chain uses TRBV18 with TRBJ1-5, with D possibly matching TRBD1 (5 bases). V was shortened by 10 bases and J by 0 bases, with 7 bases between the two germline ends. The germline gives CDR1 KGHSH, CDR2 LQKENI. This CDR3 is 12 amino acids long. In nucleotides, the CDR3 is TGTGCCACGGGGGGTAGCAATCAGCCCCAGCATTTT. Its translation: CATGGSNQPQHF.